Below are 21 T cell receptor beta chains sequenced from a single sample in a study of graft-versus-host responses after intestinal transplantation. Sequencing used immunoSEQ multiplex PCR; TCRdb keeps in-frame clones, though not all of them. The sample includes about 10,000 clones, around 26% of them seen just once. The plating included roughly 200,000 irradiated, violet-dye-labeled stimulator cells together with roughly 200,000 CFSE-labeled responder cells. The sequenced sample was alloreactive CD8+ T cells from a mixed lymphocyte reaction culture, obtained before intestinal transplant. Subset indicated: CFSE-low proliferating T cells sorted from roughly 6-day pre-transplant mixed lymphocyte reaction (GvH or HvG direction). The receptors were sampled from a human patient who received an intestinal transplant.

The table lists this clone with many counts. The gene calls are TRBV10-3 and TRBJ2-7, with 8 bases fitting TRBD1. Germline CDR1 ENHRY, CDR2 SYGVKD. Unmatched junction bases numbered 7, after V lost 3 bases and J lost 3 bases. CDR3 length: 15 residues. CDR3 loop: CAISDGQGFYYEQYF. The CDR3 bases are TGTGCCATCAGTGATGGACAGGGTTTTTACTACGAGCAGTACTTC.

The chain couples TRBV4-1 to TRBJ2-7, with 8 bases matching TRBD1. V lost 3 bases, J lost 1 base, and 8 bases stayed unmatched. The V gene's germline CDR1 is MGHRA and CDR2 YSYEKL. This CDR3 is built from 16 residues. The CDR3 DNA reads TGCGCCAGCAGCCAGGACAGGGTTGAAGGGTCCTACGAGCAGTACTTC. This sequence encodes CASSQDRVEGSYEQYF.

This clone was seen more than once but under ten times. V usage is TRBV13 and J usage is TRBJ1-5; weak D call: TRBD1 (5 bases). V shed 0 bases and J shed 3 bases, with 15 bases lying between them. The CDR3 spans 17 residues. The germline V gene encodes CDR1 PRHDT and CDR2 FYEKMQ (reference sequence). This CDR3 is CASSLGLGGFDNQPQHF. The CDR3 DNA follows: TGTGCCAGCAGCTTAGGGCTCGGGGGGTTTGACAATCAGCCCCAGCATTTT.

The V and J genes are TRBV4-2 and TRBJ2-1; TRBD2 matches at 7 bases. Germline-derived CDR1 and CDR2 are LGHNA and YNFKEQ. The CDR3 runs 15 residues. V shed 4 bases and J 4 bases; nucleotides not matched to a gene: 7. In DNA form, the CDR3 reads TGTGCCAGCAGCCTTATGGGGGGGGGATACAATGAGCAGTTCTTC. It codes for CASSLMGGGYNEQFF.

The V call is TRBV7-9, the J call TRBJ1-2, with 8 bases aligning to TRBD1. The CDR3 runs to 15 residues. Looked up from germline, CDR1 is SEHNR and CDR2 is FQNEAQ (reference sequence). V dropped 1 base and J dropped 8; count of bases not matched to a gene: 9. The CDR3 DNA sequence: TGTGCCAGCAGCTTAGGGACAGGGAACGGTGTGGGCTACACCTTC. Translating it yields CASSLGTGNGVGYTF.

J is TRBJ1-5 and V is TRBV27; 10 bases align to TRBD1. V dropped 6 bases and J dropped 5; count of bases not matched to a gene: 16. The CDR3 contains 18 residues. Germline CDR1 is MNHEY and CDR2 is SMNVEV (reference sequence). The CDR3 coding sequence is TGTGCCAGCAGATCCCCGGGGACAGGGGAAGGGGGGGATCAGCCCCAGCATTTT. As protein: CASRSPGTGEGGDQPQHF.

Turning to this clone: This sample includes further DNA sequences coding for the same CDR3. CDR3 nucleotides: TGTGCAAGTCGCCCAGCATGGGAGAATCAGCCCCAACATTTT. Its protein is CASRPAWENQPQHF. This chain links TRBV12-2 with TRBJ1-5. TRBV12-2 is flagged as a pseudogene. This CDR3 spans 14 amino acids.

This clone was seen a handful of times. The chain couples TRBV7-9 to TRBJ2-5; 9 bases match TRBD1. CDR1 and CDR2 (germline): SEHNR, FQNEAQ (reference sequence). V trimming: 5 bases; J trimming: 3 bases; junction bases outside the gene matches: 10. CDR3 length: 16 residues. This CDR3 reads CASSLIWTGEKETQYF. CDR3 in DNA: TGTGCCAGCAGCCTGATATGGACAGGGGAAAAAGAGACCCAGTACTTC.

The chain combines TRBV12-5 with TRBJ1-2; D gene uncertain. The CDR3 is 11 residues long. V shed 6 bases and J shed 6 bases, with 8 bases lying between them. Germline V gene data show CDR1 as LGHNT and CDR2 as FRNRAP. As DNA, the CDR3 is TGTGCTAGTGGGGAGGTGGATGGCTACACCTTC. It specifies CASGEVDGYTF.

The chain links TRBV5-6 to TRBJ2-3, with TRBD2 matching over 7 bases. Germline loops: CDR1 SGHDT, CDR2 YYEEEE. The CDR3 length is 15 residues. With V trimmed by 1 base and J by 6 bases, 8 bases remained unmatched. The CDR3 DNA reads as TGTGCCAGCAGCTTGATGGGGGGACTAACGGATACGCAGTATTTT. It is translated as CASSLMGGLTDTQYF.

This clone was observed a handful of times. The chain recombines TRBV9 with TRBJ2-7; TRBD2 might be the D (7 bases). The CDR3 consists of 14 residues. CDR1 and CDR2 (germline): SGDLS, YYNGEE. V lost 3 bases and J lost 0, with 10 bases in between. The CDR3 DNA reads as TGTGCCAGCAGCGGAGGGGGGGTCTCCTACGAGCAGTACTTC. Translating it yields CASSGGGVSYEQYF.

CDR3 sequence: CASSPELGAGWETQYF. The CDR3, as DNA: TGTGCCAGCTCACCAGAACTCGGAGCGGGGTGGGAGACCCAGTACTTC. This chain connects TRBV18 to TRBJ2-5, with 7 bases aligning to TRBD2. Germline V gene data show CDR1 as KGHSH and CDR2 as LQKENI. V lost 2 bases to trimming and J lost 5 bases; unmatched junction nucleotides: 11. CDR3 size: 16 residues.

This clone was counted only a few times. The chain has TRBV27 and TRBJ2-5; D unresolved. V was shortened by 1 base and J by 3 bases, with 6 bases between the two germline ends. The germline CDR1 and CDR2 sequences are MNHEY and SMNVEV (reference sequence). The CDR3 has 13 residues. This chain's CDR3 is CASSLFPEETQYF. CDR3 DNA sequence: TGTGCCAGCAGTTTATTTCCAGAAGAGACCCAGTACTTC.

The rearrangement links TRBV6-5 to TRBJ1-1; D might be TRBD1 (5 bases). Per the germline V gene, CDR1 is MNHEY and CDR2 is SVGAGI. This CDR3 has 14 amino acids. Between the trimmed V and J ends, which lost 2 bases and 7 bases, there was a span of 14 bases. The CDR3 DNA is TGTGCCAGCAGTTACCCTGACGGGGGGAGTGAAGCTTTCTTT. Protein product: CASSYPDGGSEAFF.

In the case of this clone: This specimen includes other DNA sequences encoding the same CDR3. J is TRBJ1-3 and V is TRBV4-1; a possible D gene is TRBD1 (5 bases). The CDR3 runs to 15 residues. V lost 0 bases, J lost 0 bases, and 6 bases lay in between. CDR1 is MGHRA and CDR2 is YSYEKL in the germline V gene. CDR3 sequence reads: CASSQDRGSGNTIYF. The CDR3 coding sequence is TGCGCCAGCAGCCAAGATAGGGGCTCTGGAAACACCATATATTTT.

The genes are TRBV5-1 and TRBJ1-2; a weak D match, TRBD1 (6 bases). The CDR3 runs to 15 residues. Germline assignment: CDR1 SGHRS and CDR2 YFSETQ. V was clipped by 5 bases and J by 2 bases, with 16 bases between them. CDR3 coding DNA: TGCGCCAGCAGTAGAGGGCTACAGGGAAACTATGGCTACACCTTC. The encoded protein is CASSRGLQGNYGYTF.

This CDR3 is CASSPGTSGNEQFF. The CDR3 DNA follows: TGTGCCAGCAGCCCCGGGACTAGCGGCAATGAGCAGTTCTTC. This rearrangement joins TRBV9 to TRBJ2-1; 11 bases are a match to TRBD2. Germline trimming cut 4 bases from V and 6 bases from J; bases unmatched to any gene: 3. CDR1 SGDLS and CDR2 YYNGEE come from the germline V gene. The CDR3 totals 14 residues.

The chain uses TRBV14 and TRBJ2-1, with 10 bases matching TRBD2. Per the germline V gene, CDR1 is SGHDN and CDR2 is FVKESK. V dropped 2 bases and J dropped 10; count of bases not matched to a gene: 17. The CDR3 extends over 18 amino acids. The CDR3 loop reads CASSQSWLAGAPAGEQFF. As DNA, the CDR3 is TGTGCCAGCAGCCAATCCTGGCTAGCGGGGGCCCCGGCGGGCGAGCAGTTCTTC.

This clone was seen more than once but under ten times. CDR3 sequence: CASTTEGGVYGYTF. CDR3 DNA sequence: TGCGCCAGCACCACCGAGGGGGGGGTCTATGGCTACACCTTC. The rearrangement links TRBV10-2 to TRBJ1-2, with D tentatively TRBD1 (6 bases). Deletions cut 7 bases from V and 4 bases from J, with 16 bases between. Germline values: CDR1 WSHSY, CDR2 SAAADI. The CDR3 consists of 14 residues.

The chain couples TRBV7-8 to TRBJ1-1, with D unclear. This CDR3 is 13 amino acids long. The germline CDR1 and CDR2 sequences are SGHVS and FQNEAQ. V lost 5 bases and J 4 bases, leaving 11 bases between the germline ends. CDR3 loop: CASSPLPGTEAFF. CDR3 coding DNA: TGTGCCAGCAGCCCTTTGCCGGGCACTGAAGCTTTCTTT.

This clone was counted between two and nine times. Relative to the germline gene, one junction end is altered; a read error may explain this. The CDR3 DNA follows: TGTGCCAGCAGTGATGGAGGGGGGGTTATGTTATTT. Its translation: CASSDGGGVMLF. The V gene is TRBV2, the J gene TRBJ2-7; D is possibly TRBD2 (7 bases). Germline CDR1 and CDR2: SNHLY and FYNNEI. The CDR3 consists of 12 residues.